This T cell receptor beta chain was sequenced in a study of memory CD4+ T cells and cytomegalovirus serostatus. Findings of the study overall: Each of 55 to 80 CMV-associated TCRbeta sequences occurred in one to five individuals.

The germline V gene encodes CDR1 MNHEY and CDR2 SVGAGI. The ends were cut back, 7 bases at V and 5 bases at J, with 17 bases in the middle. The CDR3 runs to 14 residues. Method: immunoSEQ multiplex PCR; TCRdb's copy keeps in-frame clones and lacks some. Altogether around 54,000 clones are present, roughly three quarters being singletons, with the ten largest covering 0.67%. The sort gate was single viable CD3+CD4+CD8-CD45RO+ cells for memory CD4+ T cells. CD4+ T cells were isolated by positive magnetic selection. A word on this clone: Antigen: not known.

This TCR was recovered from an adult in good health and CMV-seronegative. This chain uses TRBV6-5 with TRBJ1-1; weak D call: TRBD1 (6 bases). The sequenced sample was memory CD4+ T cells from blood. The CDR3: CASTARGAWTEAFF. The CDR3 bases are TGTGCCAGCACCGCCCGGGGGGCGTGGACTGAAGCTTTCTTT.